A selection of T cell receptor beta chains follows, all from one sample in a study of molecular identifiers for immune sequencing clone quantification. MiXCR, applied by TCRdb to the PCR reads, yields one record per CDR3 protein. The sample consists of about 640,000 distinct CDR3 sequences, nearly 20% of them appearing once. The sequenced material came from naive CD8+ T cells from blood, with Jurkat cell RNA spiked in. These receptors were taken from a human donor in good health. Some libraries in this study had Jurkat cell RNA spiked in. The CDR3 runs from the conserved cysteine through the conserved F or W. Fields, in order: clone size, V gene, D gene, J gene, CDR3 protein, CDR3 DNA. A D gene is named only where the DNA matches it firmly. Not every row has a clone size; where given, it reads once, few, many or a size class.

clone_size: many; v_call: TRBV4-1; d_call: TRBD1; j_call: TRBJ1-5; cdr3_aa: CASSHAGGTQPQHF; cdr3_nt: TGCGCCAGCAGCCATGCAGGGGGCACTCAGCCCCAGCATTTT
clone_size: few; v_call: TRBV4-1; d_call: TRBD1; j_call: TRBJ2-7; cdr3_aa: CASSQEPGQGGTYEQYF; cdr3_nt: TGCGCCAGCAGCCAAGAGCCCGGACAGGGTGGGACCTACGAGCAGTACTTC
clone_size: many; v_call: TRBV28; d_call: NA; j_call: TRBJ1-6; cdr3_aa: CASSEGGSPLHF; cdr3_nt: TGTGCCAGCAGTGAGGGTGGATCACCCCTCCACTTT
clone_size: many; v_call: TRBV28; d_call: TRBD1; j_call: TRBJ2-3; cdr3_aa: CASSPRDRGLDTQYF; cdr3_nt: TGTGCCAGCAGTCCCAGGGACAGGGGGCTTGATACGCAGTATTTT
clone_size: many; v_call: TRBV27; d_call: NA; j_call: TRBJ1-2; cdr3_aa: CASRSRTDPYSYGYTF; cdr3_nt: TGTGCCAGCAGGTCGAGGACAGACCCTTATAGCTATGGCTACACCTTC
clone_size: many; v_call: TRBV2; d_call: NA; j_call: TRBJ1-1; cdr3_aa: CASRDRLRAEAFF; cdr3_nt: TGTGCCAGCAGAGACAGACTGAGGGCTGAAGCTTTCTTT
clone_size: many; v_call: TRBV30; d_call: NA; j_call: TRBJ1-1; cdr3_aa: CAWSIGGLIEAFF; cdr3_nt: TGTGCCTGGAGTATTGGGGGGCTTATTGAAGCTTTCTTT
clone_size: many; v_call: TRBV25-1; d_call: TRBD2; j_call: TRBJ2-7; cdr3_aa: CASSESPSGPTYEQYF; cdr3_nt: TGTGCCAGCAGTGAAAGTCCTAGCGGCCCAACCTACGAGCAGTACTTC
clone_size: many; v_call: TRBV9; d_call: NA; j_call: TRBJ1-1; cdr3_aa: CASSVGGRHMNTEAFF; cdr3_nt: TGTGCCAGCAGCGTAGGAGGCAGGCACATGAACACTGAAGCTTTCTTT
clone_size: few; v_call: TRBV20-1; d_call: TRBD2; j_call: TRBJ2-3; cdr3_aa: CSARDLGLAVITDTQYF; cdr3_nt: TGCAGTGCTAGAGATCTGGGACTAGCGGTTATCACAGATACGCAGTATTTT
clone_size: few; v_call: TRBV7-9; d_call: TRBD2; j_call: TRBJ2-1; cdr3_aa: CASSSQSGSSYNEQFF; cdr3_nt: TGTGCCAGCAGCTCTCAGAGCGGGAGCTCCTACAATGAGCAGTTCTTC
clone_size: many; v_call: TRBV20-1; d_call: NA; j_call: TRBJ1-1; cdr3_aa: CSARPSTEAFF; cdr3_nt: TGCAGTGCTAGGCCCTCCACTGAAGCTTTCTTT
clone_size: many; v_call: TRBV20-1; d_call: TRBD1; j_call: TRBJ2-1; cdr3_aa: CSATGQGIEQFF; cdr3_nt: TGCAGTGCTACTGGACAGGGGATTGAGCAGTTCTTC
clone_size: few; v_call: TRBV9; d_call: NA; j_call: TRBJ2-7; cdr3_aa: CASGGRNYEQYF; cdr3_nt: TGTGCCAGCGGGGGTAGAAACTACGAGCAGTACTTC
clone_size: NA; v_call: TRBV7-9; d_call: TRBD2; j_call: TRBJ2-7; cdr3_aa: CASSLGRAGGRTYEQYF; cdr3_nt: TGTGCCAGCAGCTTAGGACGTGCGGGAGGGAGAACCTACGAGCAGTACTTC
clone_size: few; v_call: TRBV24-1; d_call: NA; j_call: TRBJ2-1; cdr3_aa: CATSMRGGFYNEQFF; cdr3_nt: TGTGCCACCAGCATGAGGGGGGGCTTCTACAATGAGCAGTTCTTC
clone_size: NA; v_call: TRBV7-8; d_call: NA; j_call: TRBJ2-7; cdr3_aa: CASSQRGTGGYSDEQYF; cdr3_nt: TGTGCCAGCAGCCAAAGGGGGACCGGGGGTTATTCGGACGAGCAGTACTTC
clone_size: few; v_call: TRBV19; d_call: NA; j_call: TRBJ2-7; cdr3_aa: CASSFGQPHEEQYF; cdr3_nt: TGTGCCAGTAGTTTTGGACAGCCTCACGAGGAGCAGTACTTC
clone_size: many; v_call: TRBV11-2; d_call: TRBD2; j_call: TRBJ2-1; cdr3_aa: CASSLGLTSYEQFF; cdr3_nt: TGTGCCAGCAGCTTAGGGCTGACTAGCTACGAGCAGTTCTTC
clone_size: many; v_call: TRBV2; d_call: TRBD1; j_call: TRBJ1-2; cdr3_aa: CASSEADRGHDGYTF; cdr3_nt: TGTGCCAGCAGTGAAGCGGACAGGGGGCATGATGGCTACACCTTC
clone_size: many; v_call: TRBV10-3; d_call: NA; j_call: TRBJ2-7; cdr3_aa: CAISESIRQAHEQYF; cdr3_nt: TGTGCCATCAGTGAGTCGATACGACAGGCCCACGAGCAGTACTTC
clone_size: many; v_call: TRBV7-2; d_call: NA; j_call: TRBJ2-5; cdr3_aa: CASRTAGSGETQYF; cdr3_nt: TGTGCCAGCAGGACCGCCGGGAGCGGGGAGACCCAGTACTTC
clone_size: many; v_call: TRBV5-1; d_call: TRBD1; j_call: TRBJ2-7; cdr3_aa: CASGSSTGGNSYEQYF; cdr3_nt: TGCGCCAGCGGAAGTTCCACAGGGGGAAACTCCTACGAGCAGTACTTC
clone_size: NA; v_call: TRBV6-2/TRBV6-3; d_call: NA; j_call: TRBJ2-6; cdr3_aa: CASSYYEGQPTSSGANVLTF; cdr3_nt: TGTGCCAGCAGTTACTATGAGGGACAACCTACGAGCTCTGGGGCCAACGTCCTGACTTTC
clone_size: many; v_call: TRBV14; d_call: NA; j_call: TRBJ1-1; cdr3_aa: CASSQGSWGTEAFF; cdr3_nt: TGTGCCAGCAGCCAAGGCAGTTGGGGGACTGAAGCTTTCTTT
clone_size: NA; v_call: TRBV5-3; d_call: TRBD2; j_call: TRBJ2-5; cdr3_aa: CASNRTASGYQETQYF; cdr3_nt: TGTGCTAGCAACCGTACGGCTAGCGGGTACCAAGAGACCCAGTACTTC
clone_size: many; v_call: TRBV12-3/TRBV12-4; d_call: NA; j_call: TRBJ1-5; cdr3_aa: CASSPEWAGNSNQPQHF; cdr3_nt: TGTGCCAGCAGCCCCGAGTGGGCCGGGAATAGCAATCAGCCCCAGCATTTT
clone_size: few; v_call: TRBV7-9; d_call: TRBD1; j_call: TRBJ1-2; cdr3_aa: CASSPGTGSAYGYTF; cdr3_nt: TGTGCCAGCAGCCCCGGGACAGGGAGCGCCTATGGCTACACCTTC
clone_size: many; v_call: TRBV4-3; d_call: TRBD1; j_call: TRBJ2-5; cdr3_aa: CASSQDADRGTETQYF; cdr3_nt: TGCGCCAGCAGCCAAGATGCGGACAGGGGGACAGAGACCCAGTACTTC
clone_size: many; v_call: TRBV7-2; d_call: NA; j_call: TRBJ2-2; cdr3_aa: CASSLAPNTGELFF; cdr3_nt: TGTGCCAGCAGCTTAGCGCCGAACACCGGGGAGCTGTTTTTT
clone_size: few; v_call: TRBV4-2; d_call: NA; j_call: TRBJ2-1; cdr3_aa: CASSQGGGQSSQKTYNEQFF; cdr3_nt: TGTGCCAGCAGCCAGGGCGGGGGACAGAGTTCTCAGAAGACCTACAATGAGCAGTTCTTC
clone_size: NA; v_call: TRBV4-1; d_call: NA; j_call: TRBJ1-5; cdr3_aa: CASSQEGSGAYSNQPQHF; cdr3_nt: TGCGCCAGCAGCCAAGAGGGGTCAGGAGCTTATAGCAATCAGCCCCAGCATTTT
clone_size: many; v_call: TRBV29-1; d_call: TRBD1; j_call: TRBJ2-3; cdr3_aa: CSVGFPFGQGALTDTQYF; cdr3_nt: TGCAGCGTTGGATTTCCCTTCGGACAGGGGGCCTTAACAGATACGCAGTATTTT
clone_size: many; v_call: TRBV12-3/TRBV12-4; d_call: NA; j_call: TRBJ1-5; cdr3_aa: CASSPLDRAFQPQHF; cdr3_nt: TGTGCCAGCAGTCCTTTGGACAGAGCGTTTCAGCCCCAGCATTTT
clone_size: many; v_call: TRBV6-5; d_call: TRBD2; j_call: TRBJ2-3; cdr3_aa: CASSHHSGGAGDTQYF; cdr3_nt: TGTGCCAGCAGCCACCACAGCGGGGGGGCGGGGGATACGCAGTATTTT
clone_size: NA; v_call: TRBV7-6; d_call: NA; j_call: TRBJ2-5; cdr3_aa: CASSLSGQPQETQYF; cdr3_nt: TGTGCCAGCAGCTTAAGTGGACAGCCCCAAGAGACCCAGTACTTC